The entry below describes one T cell receptor (beta chain). Time point given: after neoadjuvant nivolumab, at surgical resection. The CDR3 length is 18 residues. Per the germline V gene, CDR1 is SQVTM and CDR2 is ANQGSEA. Losses at the gene ends were 7 bases for V and 0 bases for J; bases not matched to a gene: 14. These data are taken from a study of neoadjuvant anti-PD-1 for oral cavity cancer. Measured with immunoSEQ multiplex PCR; TCRdb has only the in-frame clones, and not every one. The data show 11,000 to 15,000 clones, less than 75% seen once. The receptor was derived from a person aged 40 to 85 with oral cavity squamous cell carcinoma. The V call is TRBV29-1, the J call TRBJ2-6, with TRBD1 identical over 8 bases. The sample in question was PBMCs, obtained after nivolumab (anti-PD-1) treatment. Here the CDR3 DNA reads TGCAGCGCGAACGACAGGGGCCACCGATACTCTGGGGCCAACGTCCTGACTTTC. This translates into CSANDRGHRYSGANVLTF.